The source of this TCR beta chain is a study of blood T cell repertoires in COVID-19 (dated by TCRdb to the early 2020s). Study-wide context: Collaborator samples came from the United States, Italy and Spain and covered acute and convalescent phases of COVID-19. The material from the prospective study consisted of cDNA or gDNA derived from T cells, B-cell-depleted T cells, or PBMCs. Deeply sampled blood TCRbeta repertoires from subjects exposed to, actively infected with, or recovered from COVID-19 were included in the dataset. The repertoires were released in a freely available public database meant as a resource for research on the immune response to SARS-CoV-2. Samples were obtained from the ongoing ImmuneRACE study (first 160 participants) and from 1,200 or so subjects provided by 6 global collaborators. A de-identified subject ID, COVID-19 status, age in years and sex were almost always included in the sample metadata. Where available, HLA class I and class II types were obtained from metadata supplied by the sample provider rather than from assay-based typing. What the study reported, not specific to this receptor: The quantity of clinical and demographic metadata differed by source and by participant and was supplied without curation.

The CDR3 sequence holds 14 residues, the cysteine and phenylalanine included. Kept here is only the CDR3 DNA, which spans 42 bases and is read in frame from base 1. CDR1 and CDR2 are read off the germline V gene (reference sequence) as LNHDA and SQIVND. For this chain, trimming is 9 bases at the V end and 7 bases at the J end, and the number of junction bases without a gene match is 11. TCRbeta CDR3 regions were amplified from genomic DNA by means of the immunoSEQ Assay, a bias-controlled multiplex PCR. In the authors' own workflow: The number of nucleated cells in each sample was estimated by amplification of reference gene primers within the assay. To quantify the absolute abundance of each unique TCRbeta CDR3 rearrangement, sequence reads were collapsed and filtered. For each sample, productive Simpson clonality was calculated as the square root of Simpson's diversity index over productive rearrangements. The immuneACCESS repertoire file appears here via TCRdb, limited to in-frame rearrangements. These files lack a portion of the clones; in checked studies, under half of the deficit traces to unresolved V genes, and the cause of the others is not known. Clonal size and the V and J genes are those of that table, whereas D and trimming came from the DNA. This sample gives hundreds of thousands of clones in total; 88% of them show up just once. The ten largest clones represent under 4.5% of the sample.

On this clone: The specificity of this receptor is unknown. Per-base quality was not reported, and no clone a single base away is much larger than it.

Whole blood was collected in K2EDTA tubes by collaborating institutions according to the institutions' own protocols. For TCRbeta analysis, collaborators shipped samples in one of three forms: frozen whole blood, isolated PBMCs, or DNA extracted from either of those sample types. Source material: peripheral blood. This TCR derives from a woman aged 50 to 60 with active or convalescent COVID-19. The chain uses TRBV19 and TRBJ2-2, and 7 bases in between align with TRBD1. The DNA reads as follows: TGTGCCAGCACCCCCAGGGGGTGGGGCGGGGAGCTGTTTTTT. This sequence encodes CASTPRGWGGELFF.